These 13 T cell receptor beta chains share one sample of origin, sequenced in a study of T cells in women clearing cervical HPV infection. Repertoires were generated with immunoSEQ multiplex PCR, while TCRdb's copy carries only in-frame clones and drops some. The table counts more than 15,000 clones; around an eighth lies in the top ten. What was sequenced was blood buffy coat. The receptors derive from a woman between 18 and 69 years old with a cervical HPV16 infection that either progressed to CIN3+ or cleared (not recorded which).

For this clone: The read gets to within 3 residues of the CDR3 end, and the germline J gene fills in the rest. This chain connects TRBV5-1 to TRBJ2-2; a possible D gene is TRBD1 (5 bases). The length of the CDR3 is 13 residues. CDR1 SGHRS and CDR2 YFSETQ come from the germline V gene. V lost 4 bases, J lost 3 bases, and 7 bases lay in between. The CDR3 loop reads CASSLTDTGELFF. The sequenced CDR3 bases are TGCGCCAGCAGCCTGACAGACACCGGGGAG.

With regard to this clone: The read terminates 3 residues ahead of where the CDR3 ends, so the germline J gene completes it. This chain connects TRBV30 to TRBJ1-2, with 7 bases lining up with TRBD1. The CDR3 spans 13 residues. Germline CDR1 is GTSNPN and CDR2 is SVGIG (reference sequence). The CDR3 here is CAWSDGQAYDYTF. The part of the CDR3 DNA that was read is TGTGCCTGGAGTGACGGACAGGCCTACGAC.

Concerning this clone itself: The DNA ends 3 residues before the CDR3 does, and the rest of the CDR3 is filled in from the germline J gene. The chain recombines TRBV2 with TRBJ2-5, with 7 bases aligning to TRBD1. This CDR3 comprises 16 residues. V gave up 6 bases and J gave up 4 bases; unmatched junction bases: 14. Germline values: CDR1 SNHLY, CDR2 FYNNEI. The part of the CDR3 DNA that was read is TGTGCCAGCAGATCCCGGGACAGCCGTGGGAGAGAGACC. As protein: CASRSRDSRGRET. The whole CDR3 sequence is CASRSRDSRGRETQYF.

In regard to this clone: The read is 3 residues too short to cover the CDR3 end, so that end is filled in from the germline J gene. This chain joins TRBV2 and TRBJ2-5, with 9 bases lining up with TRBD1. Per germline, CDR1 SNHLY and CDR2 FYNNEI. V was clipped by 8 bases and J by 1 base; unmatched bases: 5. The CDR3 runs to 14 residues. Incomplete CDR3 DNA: TGTGCCAGCCGGGACAGGGACCTCCAAGAGACC. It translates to CASRDRDLQET. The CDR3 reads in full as CASRDRDLQETQYF.

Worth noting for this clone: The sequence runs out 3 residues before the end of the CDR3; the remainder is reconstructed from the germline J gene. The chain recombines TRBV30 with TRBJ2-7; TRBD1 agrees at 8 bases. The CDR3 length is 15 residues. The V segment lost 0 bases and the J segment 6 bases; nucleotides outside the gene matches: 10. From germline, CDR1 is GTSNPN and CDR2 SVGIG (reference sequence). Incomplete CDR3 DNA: TGTGCCTGGAGTGTTGCGGGACAGGACCTTCTCGAG. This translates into CAWSVAGQDLLE. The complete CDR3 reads CAWSVAGQDLLEQYF.

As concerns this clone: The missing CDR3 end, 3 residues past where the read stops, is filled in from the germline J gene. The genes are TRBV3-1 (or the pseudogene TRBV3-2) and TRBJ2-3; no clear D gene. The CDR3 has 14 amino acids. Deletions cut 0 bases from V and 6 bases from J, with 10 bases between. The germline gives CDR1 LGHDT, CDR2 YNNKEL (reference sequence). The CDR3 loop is CASSQDRNRDTQYF. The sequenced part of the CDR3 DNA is TGTGCCAGCAGCCAAGATCGAAATCGGGATACG.

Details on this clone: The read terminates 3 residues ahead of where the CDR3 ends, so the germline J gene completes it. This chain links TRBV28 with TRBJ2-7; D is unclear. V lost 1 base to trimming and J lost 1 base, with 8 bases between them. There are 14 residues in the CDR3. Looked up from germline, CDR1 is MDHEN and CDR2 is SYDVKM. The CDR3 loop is CASSLLGLSYEQYF. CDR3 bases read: TGTGCCAGCAGTTTATTAGGGCTGTCCTACGAG.

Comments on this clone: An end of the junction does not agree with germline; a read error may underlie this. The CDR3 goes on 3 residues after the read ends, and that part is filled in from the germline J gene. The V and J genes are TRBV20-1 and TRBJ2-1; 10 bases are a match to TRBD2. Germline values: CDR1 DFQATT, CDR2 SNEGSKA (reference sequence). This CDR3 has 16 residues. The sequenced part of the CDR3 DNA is TGCGGTGCTAGAGACCCGAGCGGGAGGGGCAGGGATGAG. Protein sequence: CGARDPSGRGRDE. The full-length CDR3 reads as CGARDPSGRGRDEQFF.

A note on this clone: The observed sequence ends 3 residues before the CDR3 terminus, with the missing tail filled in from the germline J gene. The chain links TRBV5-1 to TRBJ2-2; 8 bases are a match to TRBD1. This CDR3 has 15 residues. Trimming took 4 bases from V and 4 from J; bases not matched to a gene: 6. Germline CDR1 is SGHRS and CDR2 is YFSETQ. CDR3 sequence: CASSPTGGSTGELFF. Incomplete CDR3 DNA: TGCGCCAGCAGCCCTACAGGGGGGTCCACCGGGGAG.

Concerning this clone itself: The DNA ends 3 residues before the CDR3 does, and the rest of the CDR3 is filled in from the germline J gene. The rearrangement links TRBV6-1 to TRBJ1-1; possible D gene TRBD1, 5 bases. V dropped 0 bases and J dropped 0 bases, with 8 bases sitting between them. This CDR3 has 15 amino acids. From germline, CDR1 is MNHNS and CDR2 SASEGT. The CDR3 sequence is CASSEAVQVNTEAFF. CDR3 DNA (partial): TGTGCCAGCAGTGAAGCAGTACAGGTGAACACTGAA.

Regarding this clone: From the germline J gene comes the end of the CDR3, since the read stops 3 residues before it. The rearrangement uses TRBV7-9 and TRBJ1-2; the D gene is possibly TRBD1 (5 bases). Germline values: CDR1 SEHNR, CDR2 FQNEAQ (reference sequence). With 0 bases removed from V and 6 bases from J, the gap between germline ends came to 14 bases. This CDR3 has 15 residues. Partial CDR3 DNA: TGTGCCAGCAGCTTAGCGCTGCCGGTCAGGGATGGC. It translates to CASSLALPVRDG. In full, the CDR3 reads CASSLALPVRDGYTF. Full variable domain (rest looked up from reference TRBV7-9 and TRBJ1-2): DTGVSQNPRHKITKRGQNVTFRCDPISEHNRLYWYRQTLGQGPEFLTYFQNEAQLEKSRLLSDRFSAERPKGSFSTLEIQRTEQGDSAMYLCASSLALPVRDGYTFGSGTRLTVV.

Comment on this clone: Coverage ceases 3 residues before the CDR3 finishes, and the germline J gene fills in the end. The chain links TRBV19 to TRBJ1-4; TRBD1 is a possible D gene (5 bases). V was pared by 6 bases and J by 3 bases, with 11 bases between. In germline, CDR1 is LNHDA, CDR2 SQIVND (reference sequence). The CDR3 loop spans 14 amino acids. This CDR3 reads CASSGRGANEKLFF. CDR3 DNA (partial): TGTGCCAGTAGCGGTAGGGGCGCTAATGAAAAA.

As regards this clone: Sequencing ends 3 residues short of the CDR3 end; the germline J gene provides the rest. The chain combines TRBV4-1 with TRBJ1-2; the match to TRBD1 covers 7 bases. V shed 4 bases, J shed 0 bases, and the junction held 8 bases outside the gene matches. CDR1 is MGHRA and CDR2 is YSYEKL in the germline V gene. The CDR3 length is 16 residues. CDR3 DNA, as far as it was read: TGCGCCAGCAGCCTCGCTCCCGGGACAGCTAACTATGGC. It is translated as CASSLAPGTANYG. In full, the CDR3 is CASSLAPGTANYGYTF.